These 2 T cell receptor beta chains came from one sample sequenced in a study of OX40 agonist ivuxolimab in advanced cancers. TCRdb's copy holds only in-frame clones and misses some; the assay was immunoSEQ multiplex PCR. The table includes 92,000 or so clones, 80% to 90% detected once. Sequenced here: CD4+ or CD8+ T cells sorted from blood, sampled in a trial of the OX40 agonist ivuxolimab. Receptors originate from an adult with an advanced solid tumor such as melanoma, head and neck, liver or kidney cancer.

In nucleotides, the CDR3 is TGCGCCAGCAAGGAAGCGGGAAGTGCAGATACGCAGTATTTT. Its protein product is CASKEAGSADTQYF. The chain couples TRBV4-1 to TRBJ2-3; TRBD2 matches at 7 bases. Germline-derived CDR1 and CDR2 are MGHRA and YSYEKL. V lost 7 bases to trimming and J lost 4 bases; unmatched junction nucleotides: 8. The CDR3 is made up of 14 amino acids.

The genes are TRBV4-1 and TRBJ1-5; D unclear. Germline loops: CDR1 MGHRA, CDR2 YSYEKL. This CDR3 contains 13 residues. Trimming took 3 bases from V and 5 from J, leaving 8 bases between them. DNA for the CDR3: TGCGCCAGCAGCCAGACGGATTATCAGCCCCAGCATTTT. Its protein is CASSQTDYQPQHF.